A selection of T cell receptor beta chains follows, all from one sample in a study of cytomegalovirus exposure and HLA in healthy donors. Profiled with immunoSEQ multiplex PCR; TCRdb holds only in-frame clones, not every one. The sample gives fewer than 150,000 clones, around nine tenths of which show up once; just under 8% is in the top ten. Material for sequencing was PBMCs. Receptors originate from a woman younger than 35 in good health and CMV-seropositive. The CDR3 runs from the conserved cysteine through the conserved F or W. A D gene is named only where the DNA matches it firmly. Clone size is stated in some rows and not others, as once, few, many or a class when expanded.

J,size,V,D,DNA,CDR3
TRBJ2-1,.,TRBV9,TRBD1,TGTGCCAGCAGCGTGGGACAGGGGGCAGCTGAGCAGTTCTTC,CASSVGQGAAEQFF
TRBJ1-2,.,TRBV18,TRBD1,TGTGCCAGCTCACCCTCCAGGGGGGGCTACACCTTC,CASSPSRGGYTF
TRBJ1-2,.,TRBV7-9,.,TGTGCCAGCAGACAACCAGGGGAAGATGGCTACACCTTC,CASRQPGEDGYTF
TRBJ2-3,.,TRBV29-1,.,TGCAGCGGGGTATTAGGGGGCACAGATACGCAGTATTTT,CSGVLGGTDTQYF
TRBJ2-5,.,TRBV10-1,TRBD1,TGCGCCAGCAGAGGACAGGGTGGAGAGACCCAGTACTTC,CASRGQGGETQYF
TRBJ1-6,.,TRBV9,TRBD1,TGTGCCAGCAGCGTCGACAGGGGCTCTGGTTCACCCCTCCACTTT,CASSVDRGSGSPLHF
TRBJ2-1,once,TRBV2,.,TGTGCCAGCACCCAGTACAATGAGCAGTTCTTC,CASTQYNEQFF
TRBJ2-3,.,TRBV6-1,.,TGTGCCAGCAGTGAACCCGGCACAGATACGCAGTATTTT,CASSEPGTDTQYF
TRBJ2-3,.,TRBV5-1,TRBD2,TGCGCCAGCAGCATCAACGGGGGGATTAACACAGATACGCAGTATTTT,CASSINGGINTDTQYF
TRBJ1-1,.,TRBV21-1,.,TGTGCCAGCAGCAAAGGGCCGGACAGCAACACTGAAGCTTTCTTT,CASSKGPDSNTEAFF
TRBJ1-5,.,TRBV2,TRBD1,TGTGCCAGCAGAGACCGGACAGGAGGGGATCAGCCCCAGCATTTT,CASRDRTGGDQPQHF
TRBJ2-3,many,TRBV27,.,TGTGCCAGCAGTTTAACAGGGCGCAGACTGTACACAGATACGCAGTATTTT,CASSLTGRRLYTDTQYF
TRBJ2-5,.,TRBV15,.,TGTGCCACCAGCAGAGAACAGCAAGAGACCCAGTACTTC,CATSREQQETQYF
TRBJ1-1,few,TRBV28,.,TGTGCCAGCAGTTTAGCGGCTGAAGCTTTCTTT,CASSLAAEAFF
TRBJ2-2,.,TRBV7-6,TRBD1,TGTGCCAGCAGCCCGGGACAGGGGGACACCGGGGAGCTGTTTTTT,CASSPGQGDTGELFF
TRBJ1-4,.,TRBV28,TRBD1,TGTGCCAGCAGTGGGGACAGGGCCAATGAAAAACTGTTTTTT,CASSGDRANEKLFF